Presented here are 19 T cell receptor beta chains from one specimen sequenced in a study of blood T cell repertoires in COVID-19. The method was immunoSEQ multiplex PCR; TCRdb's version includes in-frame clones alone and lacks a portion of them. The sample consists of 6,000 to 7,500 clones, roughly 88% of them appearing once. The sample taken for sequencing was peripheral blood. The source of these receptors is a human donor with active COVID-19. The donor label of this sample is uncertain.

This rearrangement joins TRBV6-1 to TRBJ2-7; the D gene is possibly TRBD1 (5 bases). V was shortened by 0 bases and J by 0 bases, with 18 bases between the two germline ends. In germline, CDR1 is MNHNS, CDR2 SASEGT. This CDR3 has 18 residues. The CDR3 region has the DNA TGTGCCAGCAGTGAAGCTGGGATGGGGCTGAAAAGCTCCTACGAGCAGTACTTC. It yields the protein CASSEAGMGLKSSYEQYF.

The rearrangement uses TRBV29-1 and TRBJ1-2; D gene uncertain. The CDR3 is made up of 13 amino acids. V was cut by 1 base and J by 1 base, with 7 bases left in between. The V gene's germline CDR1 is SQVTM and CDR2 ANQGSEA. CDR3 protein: CSVEVGNNYGYTF. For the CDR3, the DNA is TGCAGCGTTGAAGTTGGCAATAACTATGGCTACACCTTC.

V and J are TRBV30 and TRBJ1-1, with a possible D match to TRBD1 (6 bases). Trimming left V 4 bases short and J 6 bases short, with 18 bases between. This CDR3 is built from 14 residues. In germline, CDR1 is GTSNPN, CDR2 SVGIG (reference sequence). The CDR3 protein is CAWNADEGVPEAFF. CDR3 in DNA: TGTGCCTGGAATGCGGACGAGGGGGTTCCTGAAGCTTTCTTT.

The CDR3 coding sequence is TGTGCCAGCAGCTCTCAAACTAGCGGGGGGGCAGCTGTATACGAGCAGTACTTC. Its translation is CASSSQTSGGAAVYEQYF. The chain has TRBV7-8 and TRBJ2-7; 13 bases map to TRBD2. J was trimmed by 4 bases and V by 4 bases; bases with no gene match: 13. Germline V gives CDR1 SGHVS, CDR2 FQNEAQ. The length of the CDR3 is 18 residues.

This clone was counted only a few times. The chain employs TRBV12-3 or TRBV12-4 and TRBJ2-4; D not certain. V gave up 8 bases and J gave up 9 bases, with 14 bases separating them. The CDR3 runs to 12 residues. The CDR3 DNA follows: TGTGCCAGCCGAAACTCGGGTGCCATTCAGTACTTC. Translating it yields CASRNSGAIQYF.

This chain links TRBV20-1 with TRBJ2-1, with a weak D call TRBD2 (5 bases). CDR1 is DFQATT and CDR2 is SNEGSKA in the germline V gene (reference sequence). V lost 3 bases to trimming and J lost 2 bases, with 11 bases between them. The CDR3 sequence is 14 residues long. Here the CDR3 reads CSASPEVPYNEQFF. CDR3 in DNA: TGCAGTGCTAGTCCGGAGGTTCCCTACAATGAGCAGTTCTTC.

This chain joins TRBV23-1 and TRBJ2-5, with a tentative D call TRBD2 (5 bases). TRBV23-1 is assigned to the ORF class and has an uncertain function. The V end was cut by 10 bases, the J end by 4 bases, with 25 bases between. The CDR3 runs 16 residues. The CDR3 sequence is CAIPRTLWRVRETQYF. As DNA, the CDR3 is TGCGCCATACCGCGGACCCTCTGGCGGGTAAGAGAGACCCAGTACTTC.

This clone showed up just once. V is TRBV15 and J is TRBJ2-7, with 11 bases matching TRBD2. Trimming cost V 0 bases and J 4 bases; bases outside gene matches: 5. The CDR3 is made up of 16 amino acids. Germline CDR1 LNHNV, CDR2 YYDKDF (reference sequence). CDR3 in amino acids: CATSRDLLAGVYEQYF. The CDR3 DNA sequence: TGTGCCACCAGCAGAGATCTACTAGCGGGAGTGTACGAGCAGTACTTC.

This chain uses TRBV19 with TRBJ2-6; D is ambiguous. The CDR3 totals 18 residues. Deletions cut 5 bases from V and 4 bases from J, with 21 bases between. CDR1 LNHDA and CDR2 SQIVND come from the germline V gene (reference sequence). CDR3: CASSHRVTNHKGANVLTF. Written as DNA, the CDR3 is TGTGCCAGTAGTCATAGAGTGACAAATCACAAAGGGGCCAACGTCCTGACTTTC.

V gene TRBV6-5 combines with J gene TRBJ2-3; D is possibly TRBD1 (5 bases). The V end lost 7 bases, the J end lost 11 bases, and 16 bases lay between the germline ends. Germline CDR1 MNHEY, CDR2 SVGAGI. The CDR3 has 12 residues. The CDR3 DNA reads TGTGCCAGCACTCAAAGGTCAGGGAAGCAGTATTTT. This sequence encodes CASTQRSGKQYF.

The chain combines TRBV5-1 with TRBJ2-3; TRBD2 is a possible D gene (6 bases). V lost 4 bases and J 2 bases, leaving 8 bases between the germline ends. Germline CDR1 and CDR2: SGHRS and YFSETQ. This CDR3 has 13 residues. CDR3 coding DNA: TGCGCCAGCAGCCGGGACTCCACAGATACGCAGTATTTT. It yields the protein CASSRDSTDTQYF. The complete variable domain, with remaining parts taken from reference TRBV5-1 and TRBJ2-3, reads KAGVTQTPRYLIKTRGQQVTLSCSPISGHRSVSWYQQTPGQGLQFLFEYFSETQRNKGNFPGRFSGRQFSNSRSEMNVSTLELGDSALYLCASSRDSTDTQYFGPGTRLTVL.

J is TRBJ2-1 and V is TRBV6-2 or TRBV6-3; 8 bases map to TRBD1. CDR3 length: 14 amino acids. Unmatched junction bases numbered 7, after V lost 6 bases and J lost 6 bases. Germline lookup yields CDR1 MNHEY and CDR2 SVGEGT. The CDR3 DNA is TGTGCCAGCAGCCGGACAGGGAGGACCAATGAGCAGTTCTTC. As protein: CASSRTGRTNEQFF.

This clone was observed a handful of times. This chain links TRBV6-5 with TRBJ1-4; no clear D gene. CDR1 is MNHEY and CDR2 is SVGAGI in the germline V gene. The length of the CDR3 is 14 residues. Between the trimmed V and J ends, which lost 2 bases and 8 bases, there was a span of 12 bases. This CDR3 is CASSYEGGGEKLFF. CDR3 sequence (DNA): TGTGCCAGCAGTTACGAAGGAGGTGGGGAAAAACTGTTTTTT.

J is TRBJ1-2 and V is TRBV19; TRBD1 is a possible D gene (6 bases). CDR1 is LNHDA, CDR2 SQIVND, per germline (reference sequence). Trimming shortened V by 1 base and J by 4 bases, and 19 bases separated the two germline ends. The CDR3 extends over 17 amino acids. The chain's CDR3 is CASSIGGQGPQIYGYTF. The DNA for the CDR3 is TGTGCCAGTAGTATAGGGGGGCAGGGCCCCCAGATCTATGGCTACACCTTC.

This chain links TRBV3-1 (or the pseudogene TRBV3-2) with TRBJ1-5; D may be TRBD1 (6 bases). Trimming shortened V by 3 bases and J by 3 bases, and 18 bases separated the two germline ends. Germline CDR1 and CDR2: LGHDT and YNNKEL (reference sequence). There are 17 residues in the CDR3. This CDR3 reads CASSHNRVPPYNQPQHF. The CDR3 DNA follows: TGTGCCAGCAGCCACAACAGGGTCCCCCCTTACAATCAGCCCCAGCATTTT.

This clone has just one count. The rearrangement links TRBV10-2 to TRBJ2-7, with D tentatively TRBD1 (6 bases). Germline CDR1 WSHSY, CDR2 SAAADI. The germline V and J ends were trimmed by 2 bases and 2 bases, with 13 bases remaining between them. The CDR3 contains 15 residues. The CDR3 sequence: CASSETGTLAYEQYF. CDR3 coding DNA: TGCGCCAGCAGTGAGACCGGGACACTAGCCTACGAGCAGTACTTC.

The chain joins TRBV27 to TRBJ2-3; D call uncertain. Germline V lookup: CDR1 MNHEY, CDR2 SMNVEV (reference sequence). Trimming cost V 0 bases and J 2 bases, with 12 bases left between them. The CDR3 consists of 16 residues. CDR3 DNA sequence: TGTGCCAGCAGTTTATCGATGAGGAACCCCACAGATACGCAGTATTTT. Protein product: CASSLSMRNPTDTQYF.

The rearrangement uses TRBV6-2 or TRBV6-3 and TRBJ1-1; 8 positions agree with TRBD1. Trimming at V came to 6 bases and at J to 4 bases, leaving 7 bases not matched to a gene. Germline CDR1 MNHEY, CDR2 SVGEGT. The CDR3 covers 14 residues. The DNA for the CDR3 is TGTGCCAGCAGATACAGGGGGGGTAGCACTGAAGCTTTCTTT. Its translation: CASRYRGGSTEAFF.

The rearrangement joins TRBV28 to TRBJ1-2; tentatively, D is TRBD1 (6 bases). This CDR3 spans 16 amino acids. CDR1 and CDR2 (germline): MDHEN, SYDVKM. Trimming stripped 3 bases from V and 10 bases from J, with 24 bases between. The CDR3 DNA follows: TGTGCCAGCAGTTTCCGGTCCGTCTACAGGGATGAGGACTACACCTTC. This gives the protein CASSFRSVYRDEDYTF.